These 24 T cell receptor beta chains were all obtained from the same sample, sequenced in a study of patients and donors after allogeneic stem cell transplantation. A single record per CDR3 protein comes from TCRdb applying MiXCR to the RT-PCR reads. The table shows some 880,000 distinct CDR3 sequences, with roughly 18% occurring only once. The specimen sequenced was blood, either unsorted or a sorted T cell fraction (not recorded which). The source is a human donor who was either an allogeneic HSCT recipient or a stem cell or donor lymphocyte infusion donor (not recorded which). It is not recorded whose cells these are; they may come from a transplant donor.

The chain carries TRBV7-2 and TRBJ1-3; weak D call: TRBD1 (5 bases). The CDR3 has 15 residues. CDR1 SGHTA and CDR2 FQGNSA come from the germline V gene. V was trimmed by 6 bases and J by 0 bases, leaving 12 bases between them. Here the CDR3 reads CASRPTVRSGNTIYF. CDR3 coding DNA: TGTGCCAGCAGGCCGACAGTTCGCTCTGGAAACACCATATATTTT. The variable domain in full, completed from reference TRBV7-2 and TRBJ1-3, reads GAGVSQSPSNKVTEKGKDVELRCDPISGHTALYWYRQSLGQGLEFLIYFQGNSAPDKSGLPSDRFSAERTGGSVSTLTIQRTQQEDSAVYLCASRPTVRSGNTIYFGEGSWLTVV.

This clonotype has at least ten counts. The chain is built from TRBV12-3 or TRBV12-4 and TRBJ2-3; D is unresolved. V was trimmed by 7 bases and J by 2 bases, leaving 19 bases between them. The CDR3 runs 16 residues. CDR3 region: CASKVQTNTHTDTQYF. The CDR3 DNA is TGTGCCAGCAAAGTTCAGACCAATACACACACAGATACGCAGTATTTT.

This clonotype was observed at least ten times. The chain is built from TRBV12-3 or TRBV12-4 and TRBJ2-7; 7 bases are shared with TRBD2. Trimming removed 3 bases from V and 7 bases from J; junction bases left unmatched: 3. The CDR3 loop spans 12 amino acids. The CDR3 reads CASSFGGTEQYF. DNA of the CDR3: TGTGCCAGCAGTTTCGGGGGGACGGAGCAGTACTTC.

The table lists this clonotype with a few counts. V and J are TRBV3-1 and TRBJ1-5, with no clear D. Deletions cut 0 bases from V and 3 bases from J, with 15 bases between. CDR3 size: 17 residues. The germline V gene has CDR1 LGHDT and CDR2 YNNKEL (reference sequence). The CDR3 sequence is CASSQDPPGNVNQPQHF. Here the CDR3 DNA reads TGTGCCAGCAGCCAAGACCCCCCCGGGAACGTCAATCAGCCCCAGCATTTT.

This clonotype appeared a few times. The rearrangement joins TRBV7-8 to TRBJ1-5, with TRBD1 matching 9 bases. V lost 1 base to trimming and J lost 5 bases; unmatched junction nucleotides: 6. Looked up from germline, CDR1 is SGHVS and CDR2 is FQNEAQ. The CDR3 is 16 amino acids. The CDR3 protein is CASSLVRGTGHQPQHF. Here the CDR3 DNA reads TGTGCCAGCAGCTTAGTACGGGGGACAGGGCATCAGCCCCAGCATTTT. The entire variable domain, with the rest obtained from reference TRBV7-8 and TRBJ1-5, is as follows: GAGVSQSPRYKVAKRGQDVALRCDPISGHVSLFWYQQALGQGPEFLTYFQNEAQLDKSGLPSDRFFAERPEGSVSTLKIQRTQQEDSAVYLCASSLVRGTGHQPQHFGDGTRLSIL.

This clonotype occurred a few times. The V gene is TRBV29-1, the J gene TRBJ1-1; 7 nucleotides match TRBD1. The CDR3 is 14 amino acids. Losses at the gene ends were 6 bases for V and 7 bases for J; bases not matched to a gene: 14. Germline V lookup: CDR1 SQVTM, CDR2 ANQGSEA. CDR3 amino acids: CSVHRDSVKGEAFF. The CDR3 coding sequence is TGCAGCGTGCACCGGGACAGCGTGAAGGGTGAAGCTTTCTTT.

J is TRBJ1-1 and V is TRBV5-1; 11 positions agree with TRBD1. This CDR3 contains 16 residues. With 4 bases clipped from V and 3 bases from J, the junction kept 8 bases outside the gene matches. Germline V gives CDR1 SGHRS, CDR2 YFSETQ. The CDR3 spells CASSQRTGGSDTEAFF. CDR3 coding DNA: TGCGCCAGCAGCCAACGGACAGGGGGCTCGGACACTGAAGCTTTCTTT. The variable domain in full, completed from reference TRBV5-1 and TRBJ1-1, reads KAGVTQTPRYLIKTRGQQVTLSCSPISGHRSVSWYQQTPGQGLQFLFEYFSETQRNKGNFPGRFSGRQFSNSRSEMNVSTLELGDSALYLCASSQRTGGSDTEAFFGQGTRLTVV.

This clonotype has a handful of counts. This sequence joins TRBV28 and TRBJ2-1, with no clear D. This CDR3 contains 13 residues. Trimming shortened V by 3 bases and J by 5 bases, and 8 bases separated the two germline ends. CDR1 is MDHEN and CDR2 is SYDVKM in the germline V gene. CDR3 amino acids: CASSFRSDNEQFF. Written as DNA, the CDR3 is TGTGCCAGCAGTTTCAGGTCTGACAATGAGCAGTTCTTC.

The V call is TRBV12-3 or TRBV12-4, the J call TRBJ1-6, with 8 bases fitting TRBD1. With V trimmed by 2 bases and J by 8 bases, 20 bases remained unmatched. This CDR3 comprises 20 residues. The CDR3 region has the DNA TGTGCCAGCAGTTTAACTCCCCGACAGGGGCCCAGCTCCCAACATTCACCCCTCCACTTT. Amino acids: CASSLTPRQGPSSQHSPLHF.

This chain links TRBV24-1 with TRBJ2-1; 8 bases map to TRBD2. Germline CDR1 and CDR2: KGHDR and SFDVKD. CDR3 length: 19 residues. The V segment lost 3 bases and the J segment 1 base; nucleotides outside the gene matches: 13. Here the CDR3 reads CATSDPDEASGSSYNEQFF. The CDR3 nucleotides are TGTGCCACCAGTGATCCAGATGAGGCCAGCGGGAGTTCCTACAATGAGCAGTTCTTC.

The chain uses TRBV7-9 and TRBJ2-7; TRBD2 matches 9 bases. Germline loops: CDR1 SEHNR, CDR2 FQNEAQ (reference sequence). The CDR3 sequence is 14 residues long. V lost 4 bases, J lost 4 bases, and 5 bases stayed unmatched. The CDR3 here is CASSSGLAWYEQYF. Here the CDR3 DNA reads TGTGCCAGCAGCTCGGGACTAGCTTGGTACGAGCAGTACTTC.

V usage is TRBV3-1 and J usage is TRBJ2-7, with D perhaps TRBD1 (6 bases). V gave up 6 bases and J gave up 5 bases, with 11 bases separating them. The germline V gene has CDR1 LGHDT and CDR2 YNNKEL (reference sequence). The CDR3 sequence is 12 residues long. The CDR3 nucleotides read TGTGCCAGCAGGGAACAGGGAAACGAGCAGTACTTC. Amino acids: CASREQGNEQYF.

The rearrangement joins TRBV5-1 to TRBJ1-1; 10 bases agree with TRBD1. Germline CDR1 is SGHRS and CDR2 is YFSETQ. The CDR3 loop spans 18 amino acids. Trimming took 1 base from V and 0 from J; bases not matched to a gene: 9. The CDR3 loop reads CASSLSGTGERVNTEAFF. As DNA, the CDR3 is TGCGCCAGCAGCTTGTCCGGGACAGGGGAAAGAGTGAACACTGAAGCTTTCTTT.

This clonotype has only a few counts. This sequence joins TRBV7-9 and TRBJ2-4; TRBD1 aligns across 7 bases. Per germline, CDR1 SEHNR and CDR2 FQNEAQ (reference sequence). The trim removed 5 bases at V and 0 bases at J, leaving 7 bases unmatched. This CDR3 region has 16 residues. The CDR3 loop is CASSPRDSLAKNIQYF. CDR3 DNA: TGTGCCAGCAGCCCCAGGGACAGCCTAGCCAAAAACATTCAGTACTTC.

The V call is TRBV19, the J call TRBJ1-5, with D possibly TRBD1 on 5 matching bases. The V gene's germline CDR1 is LNHDA and CDR2 SQIVND (reference sequence). The CDR3 is 14 residues long. Trimming left V 8 bases short and J 4 bases short, with 15 bases between. The CDR3 nucleotides read TGTGCCAGTGGCGGTAACAGGCATAATCAGCCCCAGCATTTT. This sequence encodes CASGGNRHNQPQHF.

This clonotype was found a few times. The genes are TRBV20-1 and TRBJ1-2; D may be TRBD1 (5 bases). There are 14 residues in the CDR3. The V end was cut by 0 bases, the J end by 4 bases, with 12 bases between. CDR1 and CDR2 from the germline V gene are DFQATT and SNEGSKA (reference sequence). The CDR3 DNA reads as TGCAGTGCTAGAGATTTGTCCCAGGGCTATGGCTACACCTTC. Encoded protein: CSARDLSQGYGYTF.

This clonotype showed up just a few times. This may stem from a read error, because a much larger clone lies one nucleotide away. V gene TRBV6-1 combines with J gene TRBJ1-1; D possibly corresponds to TRBD1 (5 bases). V shed 5 bases and J shed 1 base, with 8 bases lying between them. The CDR3 extends over 13 amino acids. The germline gives CDR1 MNHNS, CDR2 SASEGT. This CDR3 is CASSTTENTEAFF. The CDR3 DNA follows: TGTGCCAGCAGTACGACAGAGAACACTGAAGCTTTCTTT.

This clonotype was observed a handful of times. The genes are TRBV7-2 and TRBJ2-7; D gene unclear. Germline assignment: CDR1 SGHTA and CDR2 FQGNSA. V shed 1 base and J shed 0 bases, with 10 bases lying between them. The CDR3 loop spans 15 amino acids. CDR3 residues: CASSLDGGNSYEQYF. The CDR3 DNA follows: TGTGCCAGCAGCTTAGATGGCGGAAACTCCTACGAGCAGTACTTC.

The chain uses TRBV7-2 and TRBJ1-6; D remains ambiguous. Germline-derived CDR1 and CDR2 are SGHTA and FQGNSA. Trimming cost V 5 bases and J 10 bases, with 15 bases left between them. This CDR3 spans 14 amino acids. The CDR3 region is CASSPDLGSSPLHF. CDR3 nucleotides: TGTGCCAGCAGCCCGGACCTTGGAAGCTCACCCCTCCACTTT.

This clonotype was seen only a few times. The V call is TRBV6-1, the J call TRBJ1-2, with a possible D match to TRBD1 (5 bases). This CDR3 is built from 17 residues. Trimming cost V 7 bases and J 1 base, with 22 bases left between them. Germline assignment: CDR1 MNHNS and CDR2 SASEGT. The CDR3 DNA is TGTGCCAGCATCCGCCGGGACTCCCTTTACTTTAACTATGGCTACACCTTC. This gives the protein CASIRRDSLYFNYGYTF.

The chain is built from TRBV7-2 and TRBJ2-5; 8 bases line up with TRBD1. The J segment lost 1 base and the V segment lost 5 bases, leaving 12 bases of the junction unmatched. The CDR3 covers 17 residues. CDR1 and CDR2 from the germline V gene are SGHTA and FQGNSA. CDR3 amino acids: CASSVRGTGGIQETQYF. In DNA, the CDR3 is TGTGCCAGCAGCGTCCGAGGAACAGGGGGGATCCAAGAGACCCAGTACTTC.

This clonotype was counted a single time. This chain connects TRBV12-3 or TRBV12-4 to TRBJ2-7; 9 positions match TRBD2. The CDR3 is 17 amino acids. Unmatched junction bases numbered 12, after V lost 4 bases and J lost 2 bases. DNA for the CDR3: TGTGCCAGCAGTTCCTTATCTAGCGGGGACGACCCCTACGAGCAGTACTTC. It encodes CASSSLSSGDDPYEQYF.

This clonotype was detected many times. The genes are TRBV9 and TRBJ2-3; TRBD2 matches 7 bases. Germline loops: CDR1 SGDLS, CDR2 YYNGEE. The CDR3 is made up of 17 amino acids. J lost 6 bases, V lost 2 bases, and 15 bases had no gene match. CDR3 in DNA: TGTGCCAGCAGCGTTGGCCCCGGGACTACCTATGGGGATACGCAGTATTTT. Protein: CASSVGPGTTYGDTQYF.

This clonotype has just a few counts. The J gene is TRBJ2-7, the V gene TRBV3-1, with 10 bases lining up with TRBD2. The CDR3 sequence is 15 residues long. V lost 1 base and J lost 3; bases outside the gene matches: 3. CDR1 is LGHDT, CDR2 YNNKEL, per germline (reference sequence). Here the CDR3 DNA reads TGTGCCAGCAGCCAAGTTCCTAGCGGGAGCTACGAGCAGTACTTC. This encodes CASSQVPSGSYEQYF.